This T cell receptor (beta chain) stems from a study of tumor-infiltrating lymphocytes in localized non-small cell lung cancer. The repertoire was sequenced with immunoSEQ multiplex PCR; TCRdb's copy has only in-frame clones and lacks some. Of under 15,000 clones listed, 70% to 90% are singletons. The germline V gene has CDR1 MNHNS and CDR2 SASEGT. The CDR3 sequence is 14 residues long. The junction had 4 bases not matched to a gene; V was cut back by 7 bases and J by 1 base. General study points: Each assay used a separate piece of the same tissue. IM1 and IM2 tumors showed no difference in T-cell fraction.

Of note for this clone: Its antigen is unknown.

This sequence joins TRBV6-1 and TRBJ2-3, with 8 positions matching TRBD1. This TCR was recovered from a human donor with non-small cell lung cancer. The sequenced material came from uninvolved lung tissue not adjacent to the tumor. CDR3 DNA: TGTGCCAGCACTCCGGGACAGGGCACAGATACGCAGTATTTT. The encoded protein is CASTPGQGTDTQYF.